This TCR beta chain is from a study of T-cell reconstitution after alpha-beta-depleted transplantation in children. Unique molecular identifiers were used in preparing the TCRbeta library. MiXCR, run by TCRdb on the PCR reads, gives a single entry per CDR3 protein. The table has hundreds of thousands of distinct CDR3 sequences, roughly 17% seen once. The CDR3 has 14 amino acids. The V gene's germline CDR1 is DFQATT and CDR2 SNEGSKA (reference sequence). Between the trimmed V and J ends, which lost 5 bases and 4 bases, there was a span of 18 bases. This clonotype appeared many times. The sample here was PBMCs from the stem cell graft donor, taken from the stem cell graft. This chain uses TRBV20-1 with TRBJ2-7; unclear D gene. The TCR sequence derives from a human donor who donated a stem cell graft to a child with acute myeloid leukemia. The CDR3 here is CSARVGQENYEQYV. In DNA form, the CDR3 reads TGCAGTGCTCGAGTTGGGCAGGAGAATTACGAGCAGTACGTC.